The 26 T cell receptor beta chains given below trace back to one sample, sequenced in a study of blood T cell repertoires in COVID-19. The table came from immunoSEQ multiplex PCR; TCRdb's copy has only in-frame clones and leaves some out. The sample gives more than 60,000 clones, roughly 89% of which show up once; 3% to 4% is in the top ten. Sequenced: peripheral blood. The receptor set was obtained from a man aged 50-59 years with acute or convalescent COVID-19.

The genes are TRBV5-4 and TRBJ2-1, with TRBD2 matching 9 bases. V trimming: 0 bases; J trimming: 5 bases; junction bases outside the gene matches: 3. Germline V gene lookup returns CDR1 SGHNT and CDR2 YYREEE (reference sequence). There are 15 residues in the CDR3. In DNA form, the CDR3 reads TGTGCCAGCAGCTTGGGACTAGCGGTCAACAATGAGCAGTTCTTC. This gives the protein CASSLGLAVNNEQFF.

This clone has just one count. The V gene is TRBV6-6, the J gene TRBJ2-7; TRBD1 matches 7 bases. The CDR3 covers 14 residues. Trimming removed 4 bases from V and 3 bases from J; junction bases left unmatched: 6. In germline, CDR1 is MNHNY, CDR2 SVGAGI (reference sequence). In DNA, the CDR3 is TGTGCCAGCAGTTCCGGGACAGAGGGCTACGAGCAGTACTTC. Amino acids: CASSSGTEGYEQYF.

The chain employs TRBV6-5 and TRBJ1-1; D gene ambiguous. The V gene's germline CDR1 is MNHEY and CDR2 SVGAGI. CDR3 length equals 13 residues. Trimming took off 5 bases at V and 1 base at J, with 8 bases between the two ends. CDR3 in DNA: TGTGCCAGCAGTAAGACGGGGAACACTGAAGCTTTCTTT. It translates to CASSKTGNTEAFF.

The rearrangement links TRBV5-1 to TRBJ1-2; the D is unclear. Germline assignment: CDR1 SGHRS and CDR2 YFSETQ. The CDR3 length is 13 residues. Between the trimmed V and J ends, which lost 2 bases and 7 bases, there was a span of 12 bases. CDR3 sequence reads: CASSLDTRGGYTF. The CDR3 DNA sequence: TGCGCCAGCAGCTTAGACACTCGGGGTGGCTACACCTTC.

The V and J genes are TRBV3-1 (or the pseudogene TRBV3-2) and TRBJ2-7, with a possible D match to TRBD1 (8 bases). The CDR3 covers 14 residues. V was pared by 4 bases and J by 4 bases, with 14 bases between. Germline V gene sequence: CDR1 LGHDT, CDR2 YNNKEL (reference sequence). CDR3 in DNA: TGTGCCAGCAGCCCAACAGGGGGGGGGTACGAGCAGTACTTC. It specifies CASSPTGGGYEQYF.

The genes are TRBV19 and TRBJ2-2, with D possibly matching TRBD2 (6 bases). This CDR3 contains 14 residues. V gave up 6 bases and J gave up 4 bases, with 12 bases separating them. CDR1 LNHDA and CDR2 SQIVND come from the germline V gene (reference sequence). CDR3 residues: CASRTPGSTGELFF. Written as DNA, the CDR3 is TGTGCCAGTAGAACACCCGGGAGCACCGGGGAGCTGTTTTTT. Combining the CDR3 with reference TRBV19 and TRBJ2-2 gives the whole variable domain DGGITQSPKYLFRKEGQNVTLSCEQNLNHDAMYWYRQDPGQGLRLIYYSQIVNDFQKGDIAEGYSVSREKKESFPLTVTSAQKNPTAFYLCASRTPGSTGELFFGEGSRLTVL.

In its sample, this clone was seen once. The V gene is TRBV14, the J gene TRBJ2-1; 8 bases are a match to TRBD2. V shed 2 bases, J shed 6 bases, and the junction held 6 bases outside the gene matches. The V gene's germline CDR1 is SGHDN and CDR2 FVKESK. The CDR3 sequence is 15 residues long. The CDR3 DNA is TGTGCCAGCAGCCAAATGAGACTAGCGCGCAATGAGCAGTTCTTC. Its translation is CASSQMRLARNEQFF. The full variable domain, its missing parts supplied by reference TRBV14 and TRBJ2-1, is EAGVTQFPSHSVIEKGQTVTLRCDPISGHDNLYWYRRVMGKEIKFLLHFVKESKQDESGMPNNRFLAERTGGTYSTLKVQPAELEDSGVYFCASSQMRLARNEQFFGPGTRLTVL.

This chain connects TRBV12-2 to TRBJ1-2. TRBV12-2 is designated a pseudogene. There are 14 residues in the CDR3. This CDR3 reads CASRLGVRVGGYTF. As DNA, the CDR3 is TGTGCAAGTCGCTTAGGAGTGAGGGTAGGCGGCTACACCTTC.

V is TRBV6-2 or TRBV6-3 and J is TRBJ2-7; 7 nucleotides match TRBD1. The junction had 11 bases not matched to a gene; V was cut back by 1 base and J by 2 bases. Germline lookup yields CDR1 MNHEY and CDR2 SVGEGT. The CDR3 consists of 17 residues. The CDR3 region is CASSYWGAGTEPYEQYF. DNA for the CDR3: TGTGCCAGCAGTTACTGGGGTGCTGGGACAGAACCCTACGAGCAGTACTTC.

This clone occurred a few times. The rearrangement links TRBV30 to TRBJ1-2; D uncertain. Deletions cut 5 bases from V and 2 bases from J, with 9 bases between. The germline gives CDR1 GTSNPN, CDR2 SVGIG (reference sequence). The CDR3 runs to 12 residues. CDR3 in amino acids: CAWDTKNYGYTF. In DNA form, the CDR3 reads TGTGCCTGGGACACCAAAAACTATGGCTACACCTTC.

This chain links TRBV12-5 with TRBJ1-1, with unresolved D. The length of the CDR3 is 14 residues. Trimming removed 1 base at V and 5 bases at J, with 11 bases between. In germline, CDR1 is LGHNT, CDR2 FRNRAP. The CDR3 DNA reads as TGTGCTAGTGGTTTGGATATGGCAGGAACTGAAGCTTTCTTT. Its translation: CASGLDMAGTEAFF.

The chain carries TRBV5-5 and TRBJ2-1; 9 bases line up with TRBD1. V gave up 3 bases and J gave up 8 bases; unmatched junction bases: 6. This CDR3 is built from 14 residues. Germline CDR1 reads SGHKS; CDR2 reads YYEKEE (reference sequence). Here the CDR3 reads CASSYRDREYEQFF. The CDR3 nucleotides read TGTGCCAGCAGCTACCGGGACAGGGAGTATGAGCAGTTCTTC.

The gene calls are TRBV7-2 and TRBJ1-1; D unclear. V was trimmed by 1 base and J by 4 bases, leaving 16 bases between them. Germline CDR1 reads SGHTA; CDR2 reads FQGNSA. This CDR3 is built from 16 residues. CDR3 sequence (DNA): TGTGCCAGCAGCTTAGTCGGAGGTACACGGGGCACTGAAGCTTTCTTT. The encoded protein is CASSLVGGTRGTEAFF.

The chain employs TRBV28 and TRBJ2-7, with D maybe TRBD2 (5 bases). CDR3 length: 14 amino acids. Germline CDR1 and CDR2: MDHEN and SYDVKM. The V end was cut by 7 bases, the J end by 2 bases, with 15 bases between. Here the CDR3 reads CASTPGWLTYEQYF. For the CDR3, the DNA is TGTGCCAGCACCCCGGGGTGGCTAACCTACGAGCAGTACTTC.

The chain combines TRBV28 with TRBJ1-5; 10 nucleotides match TRBD1. The V gene end was trimmed by 2 bases and the J gene end by 4 bases; junction bases not matched to a gene: 2. This CDR3 region has 15 residues. The germline V gene has CDR1 MDHEN and CDR2 SYDVKM. CDR3: CASSLGTGVNQPQHF. The DNA for the CDR3 is TGTGCCAGCAGTTTAGGGACAGGGGTAAATCAGCCCCAGCATTTT. Variable domain in full (rest from reference TRBV28 and TRBJ1-5): DVKVTQSSRYLVKRTGEKVFLECVQDMDHENMFWYRQDPGLGLRLIYFSYDVKMKEKGDIPEGYSVSREKKERFSLILESASTNQTSMYLCASSLGTGVNQPQHFGDGTRLSIL.

The chain is built from TRBV5-1 and TRBJ2-5, with 11 bases that match TRBD2. J was trimmed by 1 base and V by 0 bases; bases with no gene match: 5. The CDR3 loop spans 17 amino acids. In germline, CDR1 is SGHRS, CDR2 YFSETQ. CDR3 coding DNA: TGCGCCAGCAGCTTGGGTTCCCTAGCGGGGGGCCAAGAGACCCAGTACTTC. Translating it yields CASSLGSLAGGQETQYF.

The chain couples TRBV21-1 to TRBJ2-7; the table's D gene call, TRBD1, was not cross checked with the DNA. TRBV21-1 is annotated as a pseudogene. The CDR3 runs 13 residues. CDR3 nucleotides: TGTGCCAGCAGCAAAGTGGCCTCCTACGAGCAGTACTTC. Protein sequence: CASSKVASYEQYF.

This chain joins TRBV11-3 and TRBJ2-7; possibly TRBD1 for D (6 bases). The V and J ends lost 4 bases and 0 bases respectively, with 19 bases between them. This CDR3 region has 17 residues. Germline CDR1 SGHNT, CDR2 YENEEA. The CDR3 sequence: CASSSLSGDTSSYEQYF. The CDR3 coding sequence is TGTGCCAGCAGCTCCCTATCCGGGGACACTTCCTCCTACGAGCAGTACTTC.

The rearrangement links TRBV9 to TRBJ2-7, with 8 bases fitting TRBD2. The CDR3 sequence is 14 residues long. CDR1 is SGDLS and CDR2 is YYNGEE in the germline V gene. Trimming cost V 2 bases and J 2 bases; bases outside gene matches: 3. In DNA form, the CDR3 reads TGTGCCAGCAGCGTGGGCGGGGGGACCTACGAGCAGTACTTC. This sequence encodes CASSVGGGTYEQYF.

The CDR3 sequence: CASRTGLNQPQHF. In DNA, the CDR3 is TGTGCCAGTCGGACAGGCCTAAATCAGCCCCAGCATTTT. The chain is built from TRBV28 and TRBJ1-5, with 7 nucleotides matching TRBD1. V lost 9 bases to trimming and J lost 4 bases; unmatched junction nucleotides: 6. The CDR3 is 13 amino acids. Germline V CDR1 and CDR2: MDHEN, SYDVKM.

V is TRBV7-9 and J is TRBJ2-5, with D possibly being TRBD2 (7 bases). There are 14 residues in the CDR3. Trimming took 5 bases from V and 5 from J, leaving 15 bases between them. Germline loops: CDR1 SEHNR, CDR2 FQNEAQ (reference sequence). The CDR3 spells CASSPNGGRETQYF. The CDR3 DNA reads as TGTGCCAGCAGCCCAAACGGGGGGCGGGAGACCCAGTACTTC.

This clone was detected only once. The chain recombines TRBV7-2 with TRBJ1-2; TRBD1 is a possible D gene (6 bases). Deletions cut 2 bases from V and 7 bases from J, with 26 bases between. Germline CDR1 is SGHTA and CDR2 is FQGNSA. The CDR3 is 18 residues long. The CDR3 sequence is CASSLRTVQQGFSVGYTF. Written as DNA, the CDR3 is TGTGCCAGCAGCTTACGGACAGTTCAACAGGGCTTCTCGGTTGGCTACACCTTC.

In this sample, this clone turned up a few times. This rearrangement joins TRBV6-5 to TRBJ1-1, with D possibly matching TRBD1 (5 bases). The CDR3 sequence is 13 residues long. Germline lookup yields CDR1 MNHEY and CDR2 SVGAGI. V was clipped by 3 bases and J by 4 bases, with 9 bases between them. The CDR3: CASSYQGSTEAFF. The CDR3 DNA sequence: TGTGCCAGCAGTTATCAGGGATCCACTGAAGCTTTCTTT.

The V call is TRBV9, the J call TRBJ2-4, with 9 bases lining up with TRBD1. Germline CDR1 is SGDLS and CDR2 is YYNGEE. The V segment lost 0 bases and the J segment 6 bases; nucleotides outside the gene matches: 4. The CDR3 loop spans 15 amino acids. DNA of the CDR3: TGTGCCAGCAGCGTAGGGGACAGGGCACGAAACATTCAGTACTTC. Protein: CASSVGDRARNIQYF.

J is TRBJ2-7 and V is TRBV19, with D possibly matching TRBD1 (5 bases). With 3 bases removed from V and 2 bases from J, the gap between germline ends came to 14 bases. CDR3 size: 15 residues. Germline CDR1 and CDR2: LNHDA and SQIVND (reference sequence). CDR3 DNA sequence: TGTGCCAGTAGTATCGGACATCTTCTGACCTACGAGCAGTACTTC. Translating it yields CASSIGHLLTYEQYF. Together with reference TRBV19 and TRBJ2-7, the CDR3 gives the full variable domain: DGGITQSPKYLFRKEGQNVTLSCEQNLNHDAMYWYRQDPGQGLRLIYYSQIVNDFQKGDIAEGYSVSREKKESFPLTVTSAQKNPTAFYLCASSIGHLLTYEQYFGPGTRLTVT.

The gene calls are TRBV3-1 (or the pseudogene TRBV3-2) and TRBJ1-1; TRBD1 is a possible D gene (5 bases). V gave up 1 base and J gave up 1 base, with 7 bases separating them. This CDR3 comprises 14 residues. Germline loops: CDR1 LGHDT, CDR2 YNNKEL (reference sequence). CDR3 coding DNA: TGTGCCAGCAGCCAAGTCCAGGGGAACACTGAAGCTTTCTTT. Residues: CASSQVQGNTEAFF.